The clone carrying this TCR beta chain was detected only a few times. Antigen specificity is unknown. Donors were Caucasian adults residing in Nashville, Tennessee, USA. These data originate in a study of shared clonotypes between healthy human individuals. Background on the study: Plates per donor: three CD4 naive, three CD4 memory, two CD8 naive, one CD8 memory. Study results and caveats: Though the depth was large, rarefaction showed that sorted-subset sequencing was incomplete.

This CDR3 has 16 residues. V was cut by 6 bases and J by 0 bases, with 17 bases left in between. CDR1 is MDHEN and CDR2 is SYDVKM in the germline V gene. The repertoire was sequenced with immunoSEQ multiplex PCR; TCRdb's copy has only in-frame clones and lacks some. The data hold around 1.1 million clones, with around 78% observed a single time. The receptor was isolated from a man aged 18 to 30 in good health. Some clones in this sample may be carry-over from other donors' samples. The sequenced sample consisted of memory CD4+ T cells from PBMCs. Subset meaning: CD45RA-negative fraction. The V gene is TRBV28, the J gene TRBJ1-1; no definite D call. The DNA of the CDR3 is TGTGCCAGCAGACCTAGGCCGGGCAGACTGAACACTGAAGCTTTCTTT. It specifies CASRPRPGRLNTEAFF.